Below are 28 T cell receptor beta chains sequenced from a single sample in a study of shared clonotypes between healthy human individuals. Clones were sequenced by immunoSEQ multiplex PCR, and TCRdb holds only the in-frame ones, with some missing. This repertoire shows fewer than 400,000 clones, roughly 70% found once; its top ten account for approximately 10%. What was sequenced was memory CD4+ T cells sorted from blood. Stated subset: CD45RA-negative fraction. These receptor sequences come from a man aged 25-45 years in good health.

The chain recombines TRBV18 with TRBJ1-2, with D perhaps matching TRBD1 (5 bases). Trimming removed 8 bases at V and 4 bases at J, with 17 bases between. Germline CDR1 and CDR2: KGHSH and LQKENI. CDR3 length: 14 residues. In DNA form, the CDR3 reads TGTGCCAGCACGGAGACAGTTTCGGGCTATGGCTACACCTTC. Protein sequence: CASTETVSGYGYTF.

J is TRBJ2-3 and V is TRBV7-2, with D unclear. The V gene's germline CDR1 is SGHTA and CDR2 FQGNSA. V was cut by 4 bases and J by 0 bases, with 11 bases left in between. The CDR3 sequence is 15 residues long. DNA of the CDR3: TGTGCCAGCAGCTCCAGGAGCGACAGCACAGATACGCAGTATTTT. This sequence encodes CASSSRSDSTDTQYF.

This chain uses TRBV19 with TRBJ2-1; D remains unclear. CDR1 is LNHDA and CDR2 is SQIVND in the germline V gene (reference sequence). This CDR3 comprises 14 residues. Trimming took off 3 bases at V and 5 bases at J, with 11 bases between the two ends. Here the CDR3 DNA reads TGTGCCAGTAGTATGAGCCTCTACGACAATGAGCAGTTCTTC. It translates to CASSMSLYDNEQFF. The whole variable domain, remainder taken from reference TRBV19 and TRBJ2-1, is DGGITQSPKYLFRKEGQNVTLSCEQNLNHDAMYWYRQDPGQGLRLIYYSQIVNDFQKGDIAEGYSVSREKKESFPLTVTSAQKNPTAFYLCASSMSLYDNEQFFGPGTRLTVL.

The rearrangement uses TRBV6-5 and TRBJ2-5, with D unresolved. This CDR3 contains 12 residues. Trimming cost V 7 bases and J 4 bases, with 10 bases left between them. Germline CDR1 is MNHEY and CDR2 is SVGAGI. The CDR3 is CASTRDGETQYF. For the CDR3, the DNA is TGTGCCAGCACTAGGGATGGAGAGACCCAGTACTTC.

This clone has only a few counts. The CDR3 loop is CASSIGWDSVTQNEQFF. CDR3 nucleotides: TGTGCCAGTAGTATAGGATGGGATAGCGTCACTCAAAATGAGCAGTTCTTC. This rearrangement joins TRBV19 to TRBJ2-1; perhaps TRBD2 as D (5 bases). The germline CDR1 and CDR2 sequences are LNHDA and SQIVND (reference sequence). The V gene lost 1 base and the J gene lost 7 bases, with 20 bases spanning the gap. This CDR3 has 17 amino acids.

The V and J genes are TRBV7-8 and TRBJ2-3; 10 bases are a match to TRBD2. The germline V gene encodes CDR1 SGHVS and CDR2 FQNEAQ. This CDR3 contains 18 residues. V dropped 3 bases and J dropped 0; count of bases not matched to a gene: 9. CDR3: CASSLPTSGYSSTDTQYF. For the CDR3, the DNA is TGTGCCAGCAGCTTGCCGACTAGCGGGTATTCTAGCACAGATACGCAGTATTTT.

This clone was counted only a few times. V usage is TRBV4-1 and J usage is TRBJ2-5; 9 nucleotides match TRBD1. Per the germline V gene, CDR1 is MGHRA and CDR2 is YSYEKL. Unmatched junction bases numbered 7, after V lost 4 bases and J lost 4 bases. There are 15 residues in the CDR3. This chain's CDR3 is CASSLRDRAAETQYF. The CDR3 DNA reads TGCGCCAGCAGCCTCCGGGACAGGGCTGCAGAGACCCAGTACTTC.

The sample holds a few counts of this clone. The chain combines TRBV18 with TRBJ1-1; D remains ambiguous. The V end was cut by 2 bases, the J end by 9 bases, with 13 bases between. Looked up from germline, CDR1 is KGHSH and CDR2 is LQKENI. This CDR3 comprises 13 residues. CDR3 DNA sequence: TGTGCCAGCTCACCAGCGGCAGGCAAGCAAGCTTTCTTT. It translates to CASSPAAGKQAFF.

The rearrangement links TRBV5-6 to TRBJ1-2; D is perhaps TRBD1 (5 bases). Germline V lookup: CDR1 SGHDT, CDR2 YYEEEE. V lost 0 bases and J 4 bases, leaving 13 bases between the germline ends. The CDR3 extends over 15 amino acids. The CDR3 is CASSLAAGPLYGYTF. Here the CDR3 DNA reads TGTGCCAGCAGCTTGGCCGCAGGGCCTCTCTATGGCTACACCTTC.

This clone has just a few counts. As DNA, the CDR3 is TGTGCCAGCAGCCATACTAGCTACGAGCAGTACTTC. Amino acid sequence: CASSHTSYEQYF. The chain joins TRBV5-4 to TRBJ2-7; a possible D gene is TRBD2 (5 bases). The germline V gene has CDR1 SGHNT and CDR2 YYREEE (reference sequence). V was pared by 4 bases and J by 3 bases, with 8 bases between. CDR3 length: 12 amino acids. Drawing the rest from reference TRBV5-4 and TRBJ2-7, the complete variable domain is ETGVTQSPTHLIKTRGQQVTLRCSSQSGHNTVSWYQQALGQGPQFIFQYYREEENGRGNFPPRFSGLQFPNYSSELNVNALELDDSALYLCASSHTSYEQYFGPGTRLTVT.

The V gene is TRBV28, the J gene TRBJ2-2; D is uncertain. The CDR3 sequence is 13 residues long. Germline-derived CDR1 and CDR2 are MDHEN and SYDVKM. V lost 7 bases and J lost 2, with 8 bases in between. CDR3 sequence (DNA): TGTGCCAGCAACGTGGTTAACACCGGGGAGCTGTTTTTT. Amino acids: CASNVVNTGELFF.

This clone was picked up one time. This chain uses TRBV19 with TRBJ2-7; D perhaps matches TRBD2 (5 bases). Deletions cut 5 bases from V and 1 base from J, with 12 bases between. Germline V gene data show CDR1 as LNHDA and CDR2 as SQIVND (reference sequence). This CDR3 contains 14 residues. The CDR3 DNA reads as TGTGCCAGTAGTGATCAAACGGGATCCTACGAGCAGTACTTC. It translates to CASSDQTGSYEQYF. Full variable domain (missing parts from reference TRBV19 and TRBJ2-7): DGGITQSPKYLFRKEGQNVTLSCEQNLNHDAMYWYRQDPGQGLRLIYYSQIVNDFQKGDIAEGYSVSREKKESFPLTVTSAQKNPTAFYLCASSDQTGSYEQYFGPGTRLTVT.

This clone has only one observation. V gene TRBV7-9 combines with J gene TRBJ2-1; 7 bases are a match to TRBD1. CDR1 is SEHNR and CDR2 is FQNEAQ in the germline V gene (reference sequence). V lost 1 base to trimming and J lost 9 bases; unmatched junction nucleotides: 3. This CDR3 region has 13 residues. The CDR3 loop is CASSLDGTAEQFF. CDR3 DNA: TGTGCCAGCAGCTTAGACGGGACAGCTGAGCAGTTCTTC.

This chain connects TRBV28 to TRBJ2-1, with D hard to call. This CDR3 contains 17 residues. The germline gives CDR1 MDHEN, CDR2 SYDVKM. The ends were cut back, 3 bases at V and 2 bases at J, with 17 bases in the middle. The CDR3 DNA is TGTGCCAGCAGTTTTCCCGGGTTGGCGGAAGCCTACAATGAGCAGTTCTTC. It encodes CASSFPGLAEAYNEQFF.

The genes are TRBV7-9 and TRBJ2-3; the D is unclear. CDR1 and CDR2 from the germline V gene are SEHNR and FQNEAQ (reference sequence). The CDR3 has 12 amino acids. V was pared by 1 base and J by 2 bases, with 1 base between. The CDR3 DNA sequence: TGTGCCAGCAGCTTAGACACAGATACGCAGTATTTT. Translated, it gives CASSLDTDTQYF.

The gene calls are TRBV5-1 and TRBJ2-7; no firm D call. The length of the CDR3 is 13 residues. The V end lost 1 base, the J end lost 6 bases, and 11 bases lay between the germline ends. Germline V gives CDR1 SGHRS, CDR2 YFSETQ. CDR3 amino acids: CASSLLIDGEQYF. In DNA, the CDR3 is TGCGCCAGCAGCTTGTTGATAGATGGCGAGCAGTACTTC.

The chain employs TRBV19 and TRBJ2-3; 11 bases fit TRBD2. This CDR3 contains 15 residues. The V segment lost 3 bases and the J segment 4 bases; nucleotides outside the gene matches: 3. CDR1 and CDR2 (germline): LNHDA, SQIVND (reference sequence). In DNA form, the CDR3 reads TGTGCCAGTAGTATTACTAGCGGGAGCTCAGATACGCAGTATTTT. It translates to CASSITSGSSDTQYF.

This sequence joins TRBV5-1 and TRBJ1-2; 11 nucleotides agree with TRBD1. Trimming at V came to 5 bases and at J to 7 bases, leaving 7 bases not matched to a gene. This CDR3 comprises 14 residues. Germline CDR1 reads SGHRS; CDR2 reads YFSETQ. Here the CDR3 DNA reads TGCGCCAGCAGTTCGGACAGGGGGCGAGGTGGCTACACCTTC. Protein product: CASSSDRGRGGYTF. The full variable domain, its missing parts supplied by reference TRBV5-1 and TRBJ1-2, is KAGVTQTPRYLIKTRGQQVTLSCSPISGHRSVSWYQQTPGQGLQFLFEYFSETQRNKGNFPGRFSGRQFSNSRSEMNVSTLELGDSALYLCASSSDRGRGGYTFGSGTRLTVV.

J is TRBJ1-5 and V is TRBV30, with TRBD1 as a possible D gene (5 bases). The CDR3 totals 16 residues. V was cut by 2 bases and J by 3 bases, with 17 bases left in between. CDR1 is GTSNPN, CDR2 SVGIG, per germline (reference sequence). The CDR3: CAWSPSSGVSNQPQHF. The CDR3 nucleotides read TGTGCCTGGAGTCCCTCATCGGGGGTTTCCAATCAGCCCCAGCATTTT.

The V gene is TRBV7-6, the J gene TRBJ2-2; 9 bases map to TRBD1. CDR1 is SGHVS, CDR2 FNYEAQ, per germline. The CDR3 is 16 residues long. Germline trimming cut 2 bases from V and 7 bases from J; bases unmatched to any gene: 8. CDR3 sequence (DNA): TGTGCCAGCAGCTTAACCCGCGGACAGGGGAGCGGGGAGCTGTTTTTT. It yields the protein CASSLTRGQGSGELFF.

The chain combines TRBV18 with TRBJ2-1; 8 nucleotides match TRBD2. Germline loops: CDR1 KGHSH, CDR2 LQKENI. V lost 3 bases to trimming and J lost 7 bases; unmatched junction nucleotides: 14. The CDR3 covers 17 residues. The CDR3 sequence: CASSPQPVAAGENEQFF. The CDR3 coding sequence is TGTGCCAGCTCACCCCAGCCGGTGGCAGCGGGGGAGAATGAGCAGTTCTTC.

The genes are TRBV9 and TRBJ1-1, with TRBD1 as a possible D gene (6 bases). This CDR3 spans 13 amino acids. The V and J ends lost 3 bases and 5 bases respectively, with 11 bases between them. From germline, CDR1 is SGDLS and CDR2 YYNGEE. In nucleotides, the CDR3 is TGTGCCAGCAGCGGTAGGGGGGTGACTGAAGCTTTCTTT. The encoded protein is CASSGRGVTEAFF.

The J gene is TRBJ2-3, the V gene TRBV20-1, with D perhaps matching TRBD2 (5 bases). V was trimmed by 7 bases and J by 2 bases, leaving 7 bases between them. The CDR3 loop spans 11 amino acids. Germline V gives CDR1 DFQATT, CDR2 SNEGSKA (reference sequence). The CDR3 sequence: CSGTATDTQYF. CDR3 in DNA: TGCAGTGGGACTGCCACAGATACGCAGTATTTT.

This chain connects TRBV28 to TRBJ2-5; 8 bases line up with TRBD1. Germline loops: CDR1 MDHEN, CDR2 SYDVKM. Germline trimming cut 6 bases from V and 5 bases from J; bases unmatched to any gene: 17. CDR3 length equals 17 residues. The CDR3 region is CASRQTGPDRAVETQYF. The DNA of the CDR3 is TGTGCCAGCAGACAGACCGGACCGGACAGGGCGGTGGAGACCCAGTACTTC.

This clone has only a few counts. CDR3 sequence reads: CSVGPGDYSTQYF. The CDR3 DNA reads as TGCAGCGTTGGGCCCGGGGACTACTCTACGCAGTATTTT. This sequence joins TRBV29-1 and TRBJ2-3; 7 bases line up with TRBD2. Unmatched junction bases numbered 9, after V lost 4 bases and J lost 8 bases. The CDR3 length is 13 residues. Germline assignment: CDR1 SQVTM and CDR2 ANQGSEA.

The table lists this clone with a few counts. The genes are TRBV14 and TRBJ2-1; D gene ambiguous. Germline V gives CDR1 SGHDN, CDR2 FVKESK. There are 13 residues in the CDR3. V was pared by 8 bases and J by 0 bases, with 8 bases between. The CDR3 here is CASSASSYNEQFF. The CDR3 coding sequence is TGTGCCAGCTCTGCCAGCTCCTACAATGAGCAGTTCTTC. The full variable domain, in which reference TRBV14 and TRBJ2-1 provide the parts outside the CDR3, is EAGVTQFPSHSVIEKGQTVTLRCDPISGHDNLYWYRRVMGKEIKFLLHFVKESKQDESGMPNNRFLAERTGGTYSTLKVQPAELEDSGVYFCASSASSYNEQFFGPGTRLTVL.

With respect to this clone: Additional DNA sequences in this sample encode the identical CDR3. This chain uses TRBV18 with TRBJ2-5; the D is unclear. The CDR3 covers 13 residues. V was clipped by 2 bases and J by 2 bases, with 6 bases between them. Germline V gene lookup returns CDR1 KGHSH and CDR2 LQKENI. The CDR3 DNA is TGTGCCAGCTCACCAGGTCAGCAAGAGACCCAGTACTTC. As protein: CASSPGQQETQYF.

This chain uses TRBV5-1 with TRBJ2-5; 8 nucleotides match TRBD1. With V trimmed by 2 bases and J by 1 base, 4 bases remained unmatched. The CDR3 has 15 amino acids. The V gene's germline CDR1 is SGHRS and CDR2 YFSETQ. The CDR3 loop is CASSLAQGAQETQYF. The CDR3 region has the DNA TGCGCCAGCAGCTTAGCCCAGGGGGCCCAAGAGACCCAGTACTTC.